Listed below are T cell receptor beta chains from one sample, sequenced in a study of shared clonotypes between healthy human individuals. Sequencing used immunoSEQ multiplex PCR; TCRdb keeps in-frame clones, though not all of them. The sample lists more than 2 million clones, approximately 96% seen once, with roughly 0.13% in the top ten. Sequenced sample: naive CD4+ T cells sorted from blood. Every receptor here comes from a young man in good health. The CDR3 runs from the conserved cysteine through the conserved F or W. Each record gives: V gene, J gene, clone size, D gene, CDR3 DNA, CDR3 protein. The D gene is left open where the match is weak. The size entry is marked missing in some rows and otherwise reads once, few, many or a size class.

TRBV29-1,TRBJ2-5,once,.,TGCAGCGCTTCCCGCGAGACCCAGTACTTC,CSASRETQYF
TRBV6-1,TRBJ1-5,.,.,TGTGCCAGCAGTGCCCAGGGAAACCAGCCCCAGCATTTT,CASSAQGNQPQHF
TRBV10-2,TRBJ2-5,.,.,TGCGCCAGCAGTGAGGGTCAGGCCCAGTACTTC,CASSEGQAQYF
TRBV19,TRBJ2-3,.,TRBD2,TGTGCCAGTAGTGTCTCTAGCGGGAGAAGCACAGATACGCAGTATTTT,CASSVSSGRSTDTQYF
TRBV11-2,TRBJ2-7,.,.,TGTGCCAGCAGTCGGGGCTTTGGAGGGTACGAGCAGTACTTC,CASSRGFGGYEQYF
TRBV28,TRBJ2-1,.,TRBD2,TGTGCCAGCAGTTTCTTTAGCGGGGTAATGTTCAATGAGCAGTTCTTC,CASSFFSGVMFNEQFF
TRBV9,TRBJ1-3,.,.,TGTGCCAGGGAGGGAAACACCATATATTTT,CAREGNTIYF
TRBV18,TRBJ2-3,.,.,TGTGCCAGCTCACCGGGCGGACAAGGGGGGGCAGATACGCAGTATTTT,CASSPGGQGGADTQYF
TRBV5-4,TRBJ2-1,.,TRBD1,TGTGCCAGCAGCTCCCGGGACAGTTACAATGAGCAGTTCTTC,CASSSRDSYNEQFF
TRBV11-3,TRBJ2-7,.,TRBD2,TGTGCCAGCAGCTCGACTAGCGGGAGTCCGTACTTC,CASSSTSGSPYF
TRBV10-3,TRBJ2-5,.,.,TGTGCCATCAATCGAGGGCCTGGGGAGACCCAGTACTTC,CAINRGPGETQYF
TRBV5-4,TRBJ2-2,.,.,TGTGCCAGCAGCCAAATTGGGAGGACGCGAGGCACCGGGGAGCTGTTTTTT,CASSQIGRTRGTGELFF
TRBV5-1,TRBJ1-4,.,TRBD1,TGCGCCAGCAGCGAACAGGGGAATGAAAAACTGTTTTTT,CASSEQGNEKLFF
TRBV18,TRBJ2-4,.,.,TGTGCCAGCTCACCATCCCAAGGCCTAGCCAAAAACATTCAGTACTTC,CASSPSQGLAKNIQYF
TRBV28,TRBJ1-5,.,TRBD1,TGTGCCACCGCTGGACAGGCTCTGGGTCAGCCCCAGCATTTT,CATAGQALGQPQHF
TRBV4-1,TRBJ2-3,.,.,TGCGCCAGCAGCCAGCAGGGACTGAGGACAGATACGCAGTATTTT,CASSQQGLRTDTQYF
TRBV6-1,TRBJ1-6,.,.,TGTGCCACCGCCTTTGGGCCCCTCCACTTT,CATAFGPLHF
TRBV5-1,TRBJ2-5,.,.,TGCGCCAGCAGCCACGCCGAGACCCAGTACTTC,CASSHAETQYF
TRBV27,TRBJ2-7,.,.,TGTGCCAGCACCCTGGCGGGATACTCCTACGAGCAGTACTTC,CASTLAGYSYEQYF
TRBV5-1,TRBJ2-7,.,.,TGCGCCAGCTCGAATACCCAGGTGAGCTCCTACGAGCAGTACTTC,CASSNTQVSSYEQYF
TRBV5-4,TRBJ1-2,.,.,TGTGCCAGCAGCGTCTCCTTGCCTCCCTATGGCTACACCTTC,CASSVSLPPYGYTF
TRBV15,TRBJ1-1,.,TRBD1,TGTGCCACCGTCTGGACAGGAGGCACTGAAGCTTTCTTT,CATVWTGGTEAFF
TRBV6-5,TRBJ2-1,.,TRBD2,TGTGCCAGCAGTTGGGGGGGGACTAGCGGGCCCAATGAGCAGTTCTTC,CASSWGGTSGPNEQFF
TRBV5-4,TRBJ2-1,.,.,TGTGCCAGCAGCGCCCAAGCTGGAACCGAGAATGAGCAGTTCTTC,CASSAQAGTENEQFF
TRBV30,TRBJ1-6,few,.,TGTGCCTGGAGCCAAGAGGGTGATTCACCCCTCCACTTT,CAWSQEGDSPLHF
TRBV5-6,TRBJ2-2,.,.,TGTGCCAGCAGCACCTTCACCGGGGAGCTGTTTTTT,CASSTFTGELFF
TRBV9,TRBJ2-6,.,.,TGTGCCAGCAGCGTAGGATTAATGGGCTCTGGGGCCAACGTCCTGACTTTC,CASSVGLMGSGANVLTF
TRBV7-8,TRBJ2-3,.,TRBD2,TGTGCCAGCAACCTCGCCGGGACTAGCGGGATTGCAGATACGCAGTATTTT,CASNLAGTSGIADTQYF
TRBV12-2,TRBJ2-7,.,.,TGTGCAAGTCGCTTAGTGGGTCTAGCGCTACCCCGGAGCTGCGAGCAGTACTTC,CASRLVGLALPRSCEQYF
TRBV12-5,TRBJ2-3,.,.,TGTGCTAGTGGTTTGGAACGGGACACAGATACGCAGTATTTT,CASGLERDTDTQYF
TRBV5-1,TRBJ2-3,.,TRBD2,TGCGCCAGCAGCTCATACACTAGCGGGGGAATACAGTATTTT,CASSSYTSGGIQYF
TRBV7-2,TRBJ2-7,.,TRBD1,TGTGCCAGCAGCTTAGAACAGGGGTACGAGCAGTACTTC,CASSLEQGYEQYF
TRBV6-5,TRBJ1-1,.,.,TGTGCCAGCAGTTACGGTAGGGGCACTGAAGCTTTCTTT,CASSYGRGTEAFF
TRBV4-3,TRBJ1-2,.,TRBD1,TGCGCCAGCAGCCAAGACAGGGGGAGCTATGGCTACACCTTC,CASSQDRGSYGYTF
TRBV6-5,TRBJ2-7,.,.,TGTGCCAGCAGTTACTCATCGACAGGAGACTACGAGCAGTACTTC,CASSYSSTGDYEQYF
TRBV19,TRBJ1-5,.,.,TGTGCCAGTAGTATTTTGAGGGGCAATCAGCCCCAGCATTTT,CASSILRGNQPQHF
TRBV19,TRBJ2-5,.,.,TGTGCCAGTAGTCCCGGGGGACCTGAGACCCAGTACTTC,CASSPGGPETQYF
TRBV30,TRBJ1-1,few,.,TGTGCCGTTGGTCCCAGGAACACTGAAGCTTTCTTT,CAVGPRNTEAFF
TRBV5-1,TRBJ2-2,.,.,TGCGCCAGCAGCTTGGTAAGGGTTGAGACCGGGGAGCTGTTTTTT,CASSLVRVETGELFF
TRBV5-4,TRBJ1-5,.,TRBD1,TGTGCCAGCAGCTTAGGACAGGGTCCGAATCAGCCCCAGCATTTT,CASSLGQGPNQPQHF
TRBV6-5,TRBJ2-1,.,TRBD1,TGTGCCAGCAGGAGGGGACAGATATACAATGAGCAGTTCTTC,CASRRGQIYNEQFF
TRBV7-9,TRBJ2-7,.,.,TGTGCCAGCAGCACCAGCGACTCCTACGAGCAGTACTTC,CASSTSDSYEQYF
TRBV7-9,TRBJ1-6,.,TRBD1,TGTGCCAGCAGCTTGGGGAGGGACAGGGGTGTATTTAATTCACCCCTCCACTTT,CASSLGRDRGVFNSPLHF
TRBV19,TRBJ2-4,.,TRBD2,TGTGCCAGTAGGACTAGCGGGAGGGGACTAGCCAAAAACATTCAGTACTTC,CASRTSGRGLAKNIQYF
TRBV6-1,TRBJ2-5,.,TRBD2,TGTGCCAGCAGGATGACTAGCGGGATGTCAGAGACCCAGTACTTC,CASRMTSGMSETQYF
TRBV5-1,TRBJ2-2,.,.,TGCGCCAGCAGCCGTCCAACCGGGGAGCTGTTTTTT,CASSRPTGELFF